One sample yielded the 13 T cell receptor beta chains listed below, sequenced in a study of blood T cell repertoires in COVID-19. TCRdb keeps only in-frame clones here, not all; method: immunoSEQ multiplex PCR. The sample has hundreds of thousands of clones, 70% to 90% seen once; the top ten hold roughly 2%. The specimen sequenced was PBMCs or T cells enriched from blood (not recorded which). Source of these receptors: a man between 25 and 39 years old who had recovered from COVID-19.

This chain joins TRBV18 and TRBJ1-1, with D tentatively TRBD1 (5 bases). Germline CDR1 is KGHSH and CDR2 is LQKENI. The CDR3 extends over 14 amino acids. Trimming took off 3 bases at V and 0 bases at J, with 8 bases between the two ends. The CDR3 nucleotides are TGTGCCAGCTCACCCTTGACAGTGAACACTGAAGCTTTCTTT. Protein product: CASSPLTVNTEAFF.

This clone was seen once. The rearrangement joins TRBV5-4 to TRBJ2-6; no clear D gene. The CDR3 sequence is 15 residues long. Per germline, CDR1 SGHNT and CDR2 YYREEE (reference sequence). V was shortened by 3 bases and J by 0 bases, with 7 bases between the two germline ends. CDR3 bases: TGTGCCAGCAGCTCCTACCGCTCTGGGGCCAACGTCCTGACTTTC. Protein sequence: CASSSYRSGANVLTF.

V and J are TRBV5-1 and TRBJ2-2; D possibly corresponds to TRBD1 (5 bases). V was pared by 7 bases and J by 0 bases, with 13 bases between. The CDR3 has 15 amino acids. Germline assignment: CDR1 SGHRS and CDR2 YFSETQ. The CDR3 region is CASGIGHANTGELFF. The CDR3 DNA reads TGCGCCAGCGGGATCGGACACGCGAACACCGGGGAGCTGTTTTTT.

The chain carries TRBV3-1 (or the pseudogene TRBV3-2) and TRBJ1-5; D is unresolved. Germline-derived CDR1 and CDR2 are LGHDT and YNNKEL (reference sequence). Between the trimmed V and J ends, which lost 3 bases and 0 bases, there was a span of 6 bases. There are 14 residues in the CDR3. The CDR3 nucleotides read TGTGCCAGCAGCCACTCCAGTAGCAATCAGCCCCAGCATTTT. It yields the protein CASSHSSSNQPQHF.

This clone was observed a handful of times. The rearrangement uses TRBV5-1 and TRBJ1-5; unclear D gene. Trimming took off 4 bases at V and 4 bases at J, with 9 bases between the two ends. Germline V CDR1 and CDR2: SGHRS, YFSETQ. This CDR3 is 13 amino acids long. The CDR3 DNA reads as TGCGCCAGCAGCGCGGATTGGAATCAGCCCCAGCATTTT. Protein sequence: CASSADWNQPQHF.

The chain links TRBV19 to TRBJ1-1; perhaps TRBD1 as D (5 bases). Trimming took off 1 base at V and 3 bases at J, with 12 bases between the two ends. Looked up from germline, CDR1 is LNHDA and CDR2 is SQIVND (reference sequence). The CDR3 runs 15 residues. CDR3 bases: TGTGCCAGTAGTATAGTAGGGGCAGGAGACACTGAAGCTTTCTTT. It translates to CASSIVGAGDTEAFF.

The CDR3 DNA sequence: TGTGCCAGCAGCTTATTAGCGGGGTCCTACAATGAGCAGTTCTTC. It specifies CASSLLAGSYNEQFF. The gene calls are TRBV7-3 and TRBJ2-1; 8 bases map to TRBD2. The germline gives CDR1 SGHTA, CDR2 FQGTGA. The CDR3 has 15 amino acids. V lost 2 bases to trimming and J lost 1 base; unmatched junction nucleotides: 1.

This clone was seen once. The rearrangement uses TRBV5-4 and TRBJ1-2, with D possibly being TRBD1 (5 bases). From germline, CDR1 is SGHNT and CDR2 YYREEE (reference sequence). The CDR3 runs 14 residues. V was shortened by 3 bases and J by 8 bases, with 17 bases between the two germline ends. The DNA of the CDR3 is TGTGCCAGCAGCTACGTGGGAGGGGCGCGGGGCTACACCTTC. Amino acids: CASSYVGGARGYTF.

The chain links TRBV7-2 to TRBJ1-2, with D possibly being TRBD1 (5 bases). CDR3 length equals 15 residues. V lost 5 bases and J 0 bases, leaving 13 bases between the germline ends. CDR1 SGHTA and CDR2 FQGNSA come from the germline V gene. CDR3 nucleotides: TGTGCCAGCAGCGCTCGGACAACTGCTAACTATGGCTACACCTTC. Translated: CASSARTTANYGYTF. Together with reference TRBV7-2 and TRBJ1-2, the CDR3 gives the full variable domain: GAGVSQSPSNKVTEKGKDVELRCDPISGHTALYWYRQSLGQGLEFLIYFQGNSAPDKSGLPSDRFSAERTGGSVSTLTIQRTQQEDSAVYLCASSARTTANYGYTFGSGTRLTVV.

V gene TRBV7-9 combines with J gene TRBJ2-1; possible D gene TRBD1, 5 bases. From germline, CDR1 is SEHNR and CDR2 FQNEAQ (reference sequence). The CDR3 runs to 13 residues. Deletions cut 4 bases from V and 10 bases from J, with 14 bases between. CDR3 sequence reads: CASSSPIGVEQFF. The CDR3 coding sequence is TGTGCCAGCAGCTCGCCGATAGGGGTAGAGCAGTTCTTC.

This chain joins TRBV27 and TRBJ1-4, with TRBD1 matching over 10 bases. Germline V gene sequence: CDR1 MNHEY, CDR2 SMNVEV (reference sequence). Trimming cost V 6 bases and J 7 bases; bases outside gene matches: 11. There are 16 residues in the CDR3. The CDR3 region is CASSRTGGGRAEKLFF. In DNA, the CDR3 is TGTGCCAGCAGCCGGACAGGGGGTGGGCGGGCTGAAAAACTGTTTTTT. The full variable domain, its missing parts supplied by reference TRBV27 and TRBJ1-4, is EAQVTQNPRYLITVTGKKLTVTCSQNMNHEYMSWYRQDPGLGLRQIYYSMNVEVTDKGDVPEGYKVSRKEKRNFPLILESPSPNQTSLYFCASSRTGGGRAEKLFFGSGTQLSVL.

The table lists this clone with a few counts. The CDR3 here is CASSVDRGVRYTQYF. For the CDR3, the DNA is TGTGCCAGCAGCGTAGATCGCGGGGTGCGATATACGCAGTATTTT. The chain carries TRBV9 and TRBJ2-3, with a weak D call TRBD2 (6 bases). V was shortened by 0 bases and J by 7 bases, with 15 bases between the two germline ends. This CDR3 region has 15 residues. In germline, CDR1 is SGDLS, CDR2 YYNGEE.

The chain joins TRBV12-3 or TRBV12-4 to TRBJ1-2; D unresolved. V gave up 4 bases and J gave up 4 bases, with 10 bases separating them. The CDR3 covers 13 residues. CDR3 protein: CASSSTGIYGYTF. Here the CDR3 DNA reads TGTGCCAGCAGTTCCACGGGGATCTATGGCTACACCTTC.